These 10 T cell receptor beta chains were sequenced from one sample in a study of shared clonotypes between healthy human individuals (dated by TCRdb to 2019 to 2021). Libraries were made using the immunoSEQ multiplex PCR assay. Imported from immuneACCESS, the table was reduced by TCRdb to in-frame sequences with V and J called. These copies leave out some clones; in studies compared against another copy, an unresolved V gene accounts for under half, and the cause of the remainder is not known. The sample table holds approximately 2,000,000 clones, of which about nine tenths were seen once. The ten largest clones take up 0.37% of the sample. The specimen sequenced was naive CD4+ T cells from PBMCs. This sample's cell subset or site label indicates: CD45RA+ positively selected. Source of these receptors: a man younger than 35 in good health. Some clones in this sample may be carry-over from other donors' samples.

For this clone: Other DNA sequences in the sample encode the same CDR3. Here the CDR3 reads CASSLLGDTQYF. The CDR3 DNA is TGTGCCAGCAGCTTACTAGGGGATACGCAGTATTTT. This chain connects TRBV7-3 to TRBJ2-3; no reliable D call. The V gene's germline CDR1 is SGHTA and CDR2 FQGTGA. Trimming removed 2 bases from V and 6 bases from J, with 6 bases in between. The CDR3 runs to 12 residues.

CDR3 DNA: TGTGCCAGCAGCTTAGGTGTACCGGGGGCTGGAAACACCATATATTTT. Translated, it gives CASSLGVPGAGNTIYF. The V gene is TRBV7-6, the J gene TRBJ1-3; D might be TRBD1 (5 bases). Germline loops: CDR1 SGHVS, CDR2 FNYEAQ. Trimming cost V 1 base and J 2 bases, with 12 bases left between them. This CDR3 comprises 16 residues. The whole variable domain, filled in from reference TRBV7-6 and TRBJ1-3, reads GAGVSQSPRYKVTKRGQDVALRCDPISGHVSLYWYRQALGQGPEFLTYFNYEAQQDKSGLPNDRFSAERPEGSISTLTIQRTEQRDSAMYRCASSLGVPGAGNTIYFGEGSWLTVV.

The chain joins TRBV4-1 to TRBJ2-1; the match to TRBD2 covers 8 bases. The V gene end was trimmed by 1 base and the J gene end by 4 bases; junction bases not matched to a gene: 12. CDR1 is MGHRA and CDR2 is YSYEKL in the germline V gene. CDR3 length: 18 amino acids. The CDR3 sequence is CASSQVHGGATPYNEQFF. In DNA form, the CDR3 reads TGCGCCAGCAGCCAAGTCCACGGGGGGGCAACCCCTTACAATGAGCAGTTCTTC.

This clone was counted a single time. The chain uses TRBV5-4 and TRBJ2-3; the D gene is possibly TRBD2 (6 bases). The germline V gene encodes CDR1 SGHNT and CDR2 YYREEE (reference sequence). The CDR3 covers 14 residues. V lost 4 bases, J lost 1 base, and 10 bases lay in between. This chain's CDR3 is CASSQQRGTDTQYF. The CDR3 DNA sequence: TGTGCCAGCAGCCAGCAGCGGGGCACAGATACGCAGTATTTT.

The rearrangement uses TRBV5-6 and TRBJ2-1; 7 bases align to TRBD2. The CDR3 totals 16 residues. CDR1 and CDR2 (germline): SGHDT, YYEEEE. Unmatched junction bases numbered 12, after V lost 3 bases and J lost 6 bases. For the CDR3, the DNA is TGTGCCAGCAGCTGGCGGGGGACTACCCTCCGCAATGAGCAGTTCTTC. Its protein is CASSWRGTTLRNEQFF.

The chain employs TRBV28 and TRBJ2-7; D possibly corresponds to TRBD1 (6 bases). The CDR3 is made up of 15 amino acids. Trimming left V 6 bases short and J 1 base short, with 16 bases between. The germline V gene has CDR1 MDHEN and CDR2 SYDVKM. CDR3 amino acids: CASSRWQGKSYEQYF. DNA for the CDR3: TGTGCCAGCAGCAGGTGGCAGGGGAAATCCTACGAGCAGTACTTC.

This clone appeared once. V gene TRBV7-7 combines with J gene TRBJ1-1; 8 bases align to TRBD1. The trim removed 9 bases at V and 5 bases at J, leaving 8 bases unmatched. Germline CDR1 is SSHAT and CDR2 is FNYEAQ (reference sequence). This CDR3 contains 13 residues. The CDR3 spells CASSQGETTEAFF. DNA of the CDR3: TGTGCCAGTTCACAGGGGGAGACGACTGAAGCTTTCTTT.

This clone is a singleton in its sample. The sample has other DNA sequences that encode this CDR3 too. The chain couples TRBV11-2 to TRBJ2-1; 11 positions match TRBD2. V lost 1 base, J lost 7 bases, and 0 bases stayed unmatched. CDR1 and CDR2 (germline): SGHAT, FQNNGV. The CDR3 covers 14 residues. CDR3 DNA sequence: TGTGCCAGCAGCTTAGGACTAGCGGGGAATGAGCAGTTCTTC. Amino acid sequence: CASSLGLAGNEQFF. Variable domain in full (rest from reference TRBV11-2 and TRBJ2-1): EAGVAQSPRYKIIEKRQSVAFWCNPISGHATLYWYQQILGQGPKLLIQFQNNGVVDDSQLPKDRFSAERLKGVDSTLKIQPAKLEDSAVYLCASSLGLAGNEQFFGPGTRLTVL.

The CDR3 sequence is CASSLEGTRGTEAFF. DNA for the CDR3: TGCGCCAGCAGCTTGGAGGGGACTAGAGGCACTGAAGCTTTCTTT. This chain connects TRBV5-1 to TRBJ1-1, with TRBD1 as a possible D gene (5 bases). The CDR3 spans 15 residues. V was clipped by 0 bases and J by 4 bases, with 13 bases between them. Germline-derived CDR1 and CDR2 are SGHRS and YFSETQ.

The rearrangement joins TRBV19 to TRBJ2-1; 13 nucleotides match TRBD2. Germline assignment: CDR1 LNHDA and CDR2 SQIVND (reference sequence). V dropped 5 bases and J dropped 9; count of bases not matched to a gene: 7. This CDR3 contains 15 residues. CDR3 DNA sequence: TGTGCCAGTAGTCCCCGGACTAGCGGGAGTGGTGAGCAGTTCTTC. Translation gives CASSPRTSGSGEQFF.